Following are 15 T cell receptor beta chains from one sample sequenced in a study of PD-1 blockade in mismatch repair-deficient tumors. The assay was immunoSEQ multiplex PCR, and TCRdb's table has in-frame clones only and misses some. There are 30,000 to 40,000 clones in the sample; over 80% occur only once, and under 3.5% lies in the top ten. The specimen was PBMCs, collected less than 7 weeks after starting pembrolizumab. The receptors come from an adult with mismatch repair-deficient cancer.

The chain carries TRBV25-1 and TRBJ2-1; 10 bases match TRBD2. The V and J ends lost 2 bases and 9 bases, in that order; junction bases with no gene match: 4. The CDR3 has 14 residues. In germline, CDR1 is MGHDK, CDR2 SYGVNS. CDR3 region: CASSELAGDGEQFF. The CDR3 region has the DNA TGTGCCAGCAGTGAACTAGCGGGAGATGGTGAGCAGTTCTTC.

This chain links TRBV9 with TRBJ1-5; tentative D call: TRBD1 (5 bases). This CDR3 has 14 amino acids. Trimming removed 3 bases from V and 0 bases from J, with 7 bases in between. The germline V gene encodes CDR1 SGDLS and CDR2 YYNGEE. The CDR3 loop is CASSAGLSNQPQHF. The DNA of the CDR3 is TGTGCCAGCAGCGCGGGACTTAGCAATCAGCCCCAGCATTTT.

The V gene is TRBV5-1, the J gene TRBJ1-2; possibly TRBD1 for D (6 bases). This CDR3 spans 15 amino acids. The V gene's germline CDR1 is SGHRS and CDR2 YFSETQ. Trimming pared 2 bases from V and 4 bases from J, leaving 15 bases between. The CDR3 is CASSFGQGTIYGYTF. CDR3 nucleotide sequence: TGCGCCAGCAGCTTTGGGCAGGGGACTATCTATGGCTACACCTTC.

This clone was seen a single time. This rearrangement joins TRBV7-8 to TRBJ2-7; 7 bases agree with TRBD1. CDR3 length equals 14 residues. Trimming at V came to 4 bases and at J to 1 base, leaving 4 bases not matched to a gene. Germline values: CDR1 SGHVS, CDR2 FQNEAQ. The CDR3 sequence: CASSSLDRSYEQYF. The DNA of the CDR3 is TGTGCCAGCAGCTCATTGGACAGGTCCTACGAGCAGTACTTC.

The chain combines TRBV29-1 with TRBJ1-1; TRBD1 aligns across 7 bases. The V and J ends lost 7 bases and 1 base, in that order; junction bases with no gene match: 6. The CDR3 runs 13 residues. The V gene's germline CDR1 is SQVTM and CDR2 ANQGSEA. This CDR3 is CSGGTVANTEAFF. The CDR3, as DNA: TGCAGCGGAGGGACAGTGGCGAACACTGAAGCTTTCTTT.

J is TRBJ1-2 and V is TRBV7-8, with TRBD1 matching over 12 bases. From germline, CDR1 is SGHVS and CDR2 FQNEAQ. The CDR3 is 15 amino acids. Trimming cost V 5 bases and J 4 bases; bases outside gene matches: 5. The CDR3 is CASSAGTGGSYGYTF. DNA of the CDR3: TGTGCCAGCAGCGCGGGGACAGGGGGCTCCTATGGCTACACCTTC. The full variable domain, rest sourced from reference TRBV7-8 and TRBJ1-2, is GAGVSQSPRYKVAKRGQDVALRCDPISGHVSLFWYQQALGQGPEFLTYFQNEAQLDKSGLPSDRFFAERPEGSVSTLKIQRTQQEDSAVYLCASSAGTGGSYGYTFGSGTRLTVV.

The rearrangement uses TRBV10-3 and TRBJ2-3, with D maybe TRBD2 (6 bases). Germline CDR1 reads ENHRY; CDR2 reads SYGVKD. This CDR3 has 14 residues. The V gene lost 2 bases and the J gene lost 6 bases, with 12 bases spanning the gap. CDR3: CAISEGGVGDTQYF. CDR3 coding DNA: TGTGCCATCAGTGAGGGCGGGGTTGGGGATACGCAGTATTTT.

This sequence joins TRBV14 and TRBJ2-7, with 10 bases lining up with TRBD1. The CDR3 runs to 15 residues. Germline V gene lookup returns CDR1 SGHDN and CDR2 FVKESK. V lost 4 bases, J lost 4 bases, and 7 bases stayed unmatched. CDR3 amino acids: CASSPQTGGPYEQYF. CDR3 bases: TGTGCCAGCAGCCCCCAGACAGGGGGCCCTTACGAGCAGTACTTC.

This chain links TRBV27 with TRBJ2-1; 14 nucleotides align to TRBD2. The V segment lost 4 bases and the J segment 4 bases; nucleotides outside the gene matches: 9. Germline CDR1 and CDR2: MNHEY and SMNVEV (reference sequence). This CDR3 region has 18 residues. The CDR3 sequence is CASSSTIGTSGRYNEQFF. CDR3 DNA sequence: TGTGCCAGCAGTTCCACCATCGGGACTAGCGGGAGATACAATGAGCAGTTCTTC.

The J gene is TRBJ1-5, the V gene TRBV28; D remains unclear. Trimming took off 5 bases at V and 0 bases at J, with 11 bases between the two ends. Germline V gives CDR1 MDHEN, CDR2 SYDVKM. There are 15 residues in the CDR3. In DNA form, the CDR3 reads TGTGCCAGCAGTCTTACTCGAATTAGCAATCAGCCCCAGCATTTT. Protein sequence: CASSLTRISNQPQHF.

The CDR3 reads CAWRASGSLDEQFF. As DNA, the CDR3 is TGTGCCTGGAGGGCTAGCGGGAGTTTAGATGAGCAGTTCTTC. This chain links TRBV30 with TRBJ2-1; 10 nucleotides line up with TRBD2. This CDR3 has 14 residues. The V gene's germline CDR1 is GTSNPN and CDR2 SVGIG (reference sequence). V lost 3 bases and J lost 8; bases outside the gene matches: 7.

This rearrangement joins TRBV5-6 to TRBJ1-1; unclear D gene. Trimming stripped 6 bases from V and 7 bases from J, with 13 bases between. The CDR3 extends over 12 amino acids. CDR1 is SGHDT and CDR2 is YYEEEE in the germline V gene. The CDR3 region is CASNRPEGEAFF. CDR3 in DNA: TGTGCCAGCAACCGCCCGGAGGGTGAAGCTTTCTTT.

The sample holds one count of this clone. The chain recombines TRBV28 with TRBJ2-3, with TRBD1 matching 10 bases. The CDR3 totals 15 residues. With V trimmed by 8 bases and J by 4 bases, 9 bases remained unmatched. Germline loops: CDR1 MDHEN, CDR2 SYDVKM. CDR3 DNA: TGTGCCAGCGCGACAGGGGGCGGCGGCGCAGATACGCAGTATTTT. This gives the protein CASATGGGGADTQYF.

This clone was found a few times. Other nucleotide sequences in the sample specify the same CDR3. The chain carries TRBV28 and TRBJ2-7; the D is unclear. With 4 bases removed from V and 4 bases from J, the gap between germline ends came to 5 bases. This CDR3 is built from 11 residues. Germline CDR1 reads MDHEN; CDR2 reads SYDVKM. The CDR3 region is CASSSFYEQYF. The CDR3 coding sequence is TGTGCCAGCAGTTCATTTTACGAGCAGTACTTC.

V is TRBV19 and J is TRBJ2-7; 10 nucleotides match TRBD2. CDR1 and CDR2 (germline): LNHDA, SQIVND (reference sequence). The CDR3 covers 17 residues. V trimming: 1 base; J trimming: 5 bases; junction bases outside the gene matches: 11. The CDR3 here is CASSIANPGTSANEQYF. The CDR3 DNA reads TGTGCCAGTAGTATAGCAAACCCCGGGACTAGCGCGAACGAGCAGTACTTC. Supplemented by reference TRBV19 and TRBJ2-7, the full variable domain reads DGGITQSPKYLFRKEGQNVTLSCEQNLNHDAMYWYRQDPGQGLRLIYYSQIVNDFQKGDIAEGYSVSREKKESFPLTVTSAQKNPTAFYLCASSIANPGTSANEQYFGPGTRLTVT.